The clone carrying this T cell receptor (beta chain) has a single count. The antigen remains undetermined. These data belong to a study of T cell responses to AZD1222 COVID-19 vaccine. Study-wide results and limits: Only 5 to 7 AZD1222 recipients tested seropositive at baseline. Vaccination with two AZD1222 doses was followed by a rise in Spike-specific TCR breadth and depth.

This CDR3 comprises 12 residues. Germline assignment: CDR1 SGHNT and CDR2 YYREEE (reference sequence). V dropped 2 bases and J dropped 2 bases, with 1 base sitting between them. Sequencing used immunoSEQ multiplex PCR; TCRdb keeps in-frame clones, though not all of them. The table records over 110,000 clones, about 93% of them present only once. This TCR was sampled from an adult in good health. Material: peripheral blood, obtained on day 0 of AZD1222 vaccination. The rearrangement links TRBV5-4 to TRBJ2-2; D ambiguous. The CDR3 DNA is TGTGCCAGCAGCTTTAACACCGGGGAGCTGTTTTTT. It codes for CASSFNTGELFF.